The clone carrying this TCR beta chain occurred many times. This specimen comes from a study of neurological immune-mediated disorders. The germline gives CDR1 MNHEY, CDR2 SMNVEV (reference sequence). The CDR3 contains 13 residues. Trimming stripped 6 bases from V and 0 bases from J, with 8 bases between. The study built unsorted libraries from 2 million PBMCs kept at -80 C. In TCRdb, the 5' RACE reads were re-called with MiXCR into one record per CDR3 protein. Here the sample spans around 64,000 distinct CDR3 sequences, 2.5% to 4% being singletons. The sequence came from a woman in her forties or fifties with multiple sclerosis. The chain carries TRBV27 and TRBJ1-1; D is unresolved. The sample was PBMCs. The CDR3 region is CASSWVLNTEAFF. In DNA, the CDR3 is TGTGCCAGCAGCTGGGTGTTGAACACTGAAGCTTTCTTT.